The next 10 T cell receptor beta chains were all read from a single sample in a study of blood T cell repertoires in COVID-19. Sequencing was performed with immunoSEQ multiplex PCR; in TCRdb, only in-frame clones are kept and a portion is missing. The table records some 83,000 clones, 84% of them present only once. Sequenced: peripheral blood. These receptors originate from a man aged 45-60 years with acute or convalescent COVID-19.

The chain recombines TRBV6-6 with TRBJ1-3, with D tentatively TRBD1 (5 bases). The V end was cut by 6 bases, the J end by 0 bases, with 15 bases between. There are 16 residues in the CDR3. Per germline, CDR1 MNHNY and CDR2 SVGAGI (reference sequence). The CDR3 protein is CASRYGQALSGNTIYF. The CDR3 DNA follows: TGTGCCAGCAGATACGGACAAGCTCTCTCTGGAAACACCATATATTTT.

V is TRBV19 and J is TRBJ2-2; D not certain. Germline V lookup: CDR1 LNHDA, CDR2 SQIVND (reference sequence). Trimming left V 10 bases short and J 2 bases short, with 17 bases between. This CDR3 has 15 amino acids. Here the CDR3 reads CATQLGRKNTGELFF. CDR3 nucleotide sequence: TGTGCCACCCAACTGGGCAGGAAAAACACCGGGGAGCTGTTTTTT.

V is TRBV27 and J is TRBJ2-1; 8 bases agree with TRBD1. Trimming at V came to 6 bases and at J to 5 bases, leaving 3 bases not matched to a gene. The CDR3 loop spans 13 amino acids. Germline CDR1 is MNHEY and CDR2 is SMNVEV (reference sequence). CDR3 coding DNA: TGTGCCAGCAGGTGGACAGGGAACAATGAGCAGTTCTTC. The encoded protein is CASRWTGNNEQFF.

The chain combines TRBV4-1 with TRBJ1-5; TRBD1 matches 7 bases. The CDR3 loop spans 14 amino acids. The V gene end was trimmed by 2 bases and the J gene end by 2 bases; junction bases not matched to a gene: 0. Per germline, CDR1 MGHRA and CDR2 YSYEKL. In DNA form, the CDR3 reads TGCGCCAGCAGCCAAACAGGGGGCAATCAGCCCCAGCATTTT. It is translated as CASSQTGGNQPQHF.

V usage is TRBV29-1 and J usage is TRBJ1-2; 7 bases map to TRBD1. V lost 6 bases, J lost 6 bases, and 10 bases stayed unmatched. The CDR3 is made up of 13 amino acids. CDR1 SQVTM and CDR2 ANQGSEA come from the germline V gene. The CDR3 loop is CSVGRGNWDGYTF. DNA for the CDR3: TGCAGCGTCGGCAGGGGGAATTGGGATGGCTACACCTTC.

This chain links TRBV4-3 with TRBJ2-1; TRBD1 matches 12 bases. J was trimmed by 7 bases and V by 0 bases; bases with no gene match: 10. CDR1 and CDR2 from the germline V gene are LGHNA and YSLEER. This CDR3 region has 18 residues. The CDR3 here is CASSQETIGTGGRNEQFF. DNA of the CDR3: TGCGCCAGCAGCCAAGAAACCATCGGGACAGGGGGCCGGAATGAGCAGTTCTTC.

The CDR3, as DNA: TGTGCCAGCAGCTTAGACGGTGCGGGAGCGGCCTACAATGAGCAGTTCTTC. Translated, it gives CASSLDGAGAAYNEQFF. The V and J genes are TRBV7-2 and TRBJ2-1; TRBD2 matches at 7 bases. The CDR3 runs to 17 residues. Looked up from germline, CDR1 is SGHTA and CDR2 is FQGNSA. J gave up 2 bases and V 1 base, and 8 bases lay outside the gene matches.

V usage is TRBV4-1 and J usage is TRBJ2-1; the match to TRBD2 covers 11 bases. V was pared by 3 bases and J by 5 bases, with 6 bases of the junction left unmatched. The CDR3 is 16 residues long. Germline V gene lookup returns CDR1 MGHRA and CDR2 YSYEKL. The CDR3 sequence is CASSHILAGGNNEQFF. CDR3 sequence (DNA): TGCGCCAGCAGCCACATTCTAGCGGGGGGTAACAATGAGCAGTTCTTC.

This clone was counted once. This chain links TRBV7-9 with TRBJ2-7; D call uncertain. V was trimmed by 4 bases and J by 1 base, leaving 11 bases between them. CDR1 SEHNR and CDR2 FQNEAQ come from the germline V gene (reference sequence). The CDR3 is made up of 14 amino acids. The CDR3 loop reads CASSSSTESYEQYF. CDR3 in DNA: TGTGCCAGCAGCTCTAGTACGGAATCCTACGAGCAGTACTTC.

The chain links TRBV19 to TRBJ2-1; 12 bases match TRBD2. The CDR3 consists of 16 residues. V shed 5 bases and J 8 bases; nucleotides not matched to a gene: 10. In germline, CDR1 is LNHDA, CDR2 SQIVND (reference sequence). The DNA of the CDR3 is TGTGCCAGTAGTGGCGCTAGCGGGAGGGCAGTCCATGAGCAGTTCTTC. It is translated as CASSGASGRAVHEQFF.